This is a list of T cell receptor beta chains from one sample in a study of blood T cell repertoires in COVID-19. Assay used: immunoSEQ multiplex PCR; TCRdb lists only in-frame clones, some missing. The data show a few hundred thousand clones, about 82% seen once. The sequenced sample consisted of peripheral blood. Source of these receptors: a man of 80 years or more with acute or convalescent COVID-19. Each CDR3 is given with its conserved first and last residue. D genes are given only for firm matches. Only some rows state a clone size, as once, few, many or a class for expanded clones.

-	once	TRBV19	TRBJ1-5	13	CASSIDRGQPQHF	TGTGCCAGTAGTATAGATCGGGGACAGCCCCAGCATTTT
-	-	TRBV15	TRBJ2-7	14	CATSATGSGYEQYF	TGTGCCACCAGCGCTACAGGGTCGGGATACGAGCAGTACTTC
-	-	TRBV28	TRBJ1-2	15	CASSLSGAPNYGYTF	TGTGCCAGCAGTTTATCAGGGGCCCCTAACTATGGCTACACCTTC
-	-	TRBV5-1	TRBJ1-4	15	CASSLVFRGNEKLFF	TGCGCCAGCAGCTTAGTTTTTAGGGGGAATGAAAAACTGTTTTTT
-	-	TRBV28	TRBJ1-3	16	CASSLYRSLSGNTIYF	TGTGCCAGCAGTTTATACAGGTCCCTCTCTGGAAACACCATATATTTT
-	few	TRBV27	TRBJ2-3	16	CASSPWAGTSTDTQYF	TGTGCCAGCAGCCCTTGGGCGGGGACCAGCACAGATACGCAGTATTTT
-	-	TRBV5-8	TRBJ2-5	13	CASRSGVLETQYF	TGTGCCAGCAGGTCAGGGGTTTTGGAGACCCAGTACTTC
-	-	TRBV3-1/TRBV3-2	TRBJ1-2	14	CASSQGAGNYGYTF	TGTGCCAGCAGCCAAGGAGCAGGGAACTATGGCTACACCTTC
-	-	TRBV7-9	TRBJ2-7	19	CASSGLHAGGQYFSYEQYF	TGTGCCAGCAGCGGTCTACATGCCGGTGGACAGTACTTTTCCTACGAGCAGTACTTC
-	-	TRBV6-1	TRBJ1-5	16	CASSVPPGGAGQPQHF	TGTGCCAGCAGTGTCCCCCCGGGGGGGGCAGGGCAGCCCCAGCATTTT
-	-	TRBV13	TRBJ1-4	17	CASSLGSQPRSGEKLFF	TGTGCCAGCAGCTTAGGTTCACAGCCGCGTTCTGGTGAAAAACTGTTTTTT
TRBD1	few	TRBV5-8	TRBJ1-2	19	CASSPRQGPRSLSRYGYTF	TGTGCCAGCAGCCCTCGACAGGGGCCCCGTAGTCTATCGCGCTATGGCTACACCTTC
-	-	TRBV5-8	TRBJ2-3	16	CASSLFGVRGTDTQYF	TGTGCCAGCAGCTTGTTCGGAGTTCGGGGCACAGATACGCAGTATTTT
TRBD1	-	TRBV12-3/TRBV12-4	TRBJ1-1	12	CASSRTGIEAFF	TGTGCCAGCAGTCGGACAGGGATTGAAGCTTTCTTT
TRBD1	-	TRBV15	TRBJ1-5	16	CATSRDSGGSGQPQHF	TGTGCCACCAGCAGAGACTCAGGGGGCAGTGGTCAGCCCCAGCATTTT
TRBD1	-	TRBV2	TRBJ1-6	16	CASRAGQIRRGSPLHF	TGTGCCAGCAGGGCGGGACAGATAAGGAGGGGTTCACCCCTCCACTTT
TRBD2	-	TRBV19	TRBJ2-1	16	CASRRGVASSYNEQFF	TGTGCCAGTAGACGGGGGGTAGCATCTTCCTACAATGAGCAGTTCTTC
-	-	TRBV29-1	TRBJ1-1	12	CSVVRTSTEAFF	TGCAGCGTTGTTAGGACAAGCACTGAAGCTTTCTTT
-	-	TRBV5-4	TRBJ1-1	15	CASSLESRVNTEAFF	TGTGCCAGCAGCTTGGAGAGCAGGGTGAACACTGAAGCTTTCTTT
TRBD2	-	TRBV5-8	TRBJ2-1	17	CASSRIWTSGNYNEQFF	TGTGCCAGCAGCCGAATATGGACTAGCGGGAACTACAATGAGCAGTTCTTC
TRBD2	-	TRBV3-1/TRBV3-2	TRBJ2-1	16	CASSPLAGGVGNEQFF	TGTGCCAGCAGCCCGCTAGCGGGAGGGGTAGGCAATGAGCAGTTCTTC
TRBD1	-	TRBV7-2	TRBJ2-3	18	CASSLVTGTGASPDTQYF	TGTGCCAGCAGCTTAGTTACAGGGACAGGGGCTAGCCCAGATACGCAGTATTTT
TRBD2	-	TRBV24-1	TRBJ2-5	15	CATSDPGLAGETQYF	TGTGCCACCAGTGACCCAGGACTAGCGGGGGAGACCCAGTACTTC
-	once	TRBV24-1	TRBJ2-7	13	CATSTDSSYEQYF	TGTGCCACCAGTACGGACAGTTCCTACGAGCAGTACTTC
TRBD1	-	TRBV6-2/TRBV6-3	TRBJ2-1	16	CASSARGQGPYNEQFF	TGTGCCAGCAGTGCCAGGGGACAGGGCCCCTACAATGAGCAGTTCTTC
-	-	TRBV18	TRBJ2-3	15	CASSPLRDYTDTQYF	TGTGCCAGCTCACCCCTGAGGGATTACACAGATACGCAGTATTTT
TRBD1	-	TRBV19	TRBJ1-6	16	CASSSTGGGYNSPLHF	TGTGCCAGTAGTAGCACAGGGGGAGGCTATAATTCACCCCTCCACTTT
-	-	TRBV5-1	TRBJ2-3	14	CASSLIQHTDTQYF	TGCGCCAGCAGCTTGATACAGCACACAGATACGCAGTATTTT
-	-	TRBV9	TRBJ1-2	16	CASSAATGESNYGYTF	TGTGCCAGCAGCGCCGCTACAGGTGAAAGTAACTATGGCTACACCTTC